This TCR beta chain originates from a study of cytomegalovirus exposure and HLA in healthy donors. The overall study: Earlier, 200 million or so T cells were analyzed, and 90 million to 140 million unique TCR beta sequences were found among them. Study-wide points: Presence/absence analyses assumed roughly uniform sequencing depth across donors, which may not hold. In an earlier analysis, productive rearrangement rates for most beta V segments clustered near 87% or 30%. The study dropped some indistinguishable V segments, TRBV6-2 and TRBV6-3 among them.

PCR employed 60 Vbeta and 13 Jbeta primers. The repertoire was sequenced with immunoSEQ multiplex PCR; TCRdb's copy has only in-frame clones and lacks some. The sample includes 100,000 to 150,000 clones, approximately 87% of them seen just once. J lost 3 bases, V lost 0 bases, and 2 bases had no gene match. The CDR3 has 14 amino acids. In germline, CDR1 is SGHRS, CDR2 YFSETQ. This clone was counted only a few times. The antigen is undetermined. The gene calls are TRBV5-1 and TRBJ1-2, with 7 bases identical to TRBD1. Material: PBMCs. The receptor was derived from a man younger than 30 in good health and CMV-seropositive. Here the CDR3 DNA reads TGCGCCAGCAGCTTGGGGGACAGCCACTATGGCTACACCTTC. Protein: CASSLGDSHYGYTF.